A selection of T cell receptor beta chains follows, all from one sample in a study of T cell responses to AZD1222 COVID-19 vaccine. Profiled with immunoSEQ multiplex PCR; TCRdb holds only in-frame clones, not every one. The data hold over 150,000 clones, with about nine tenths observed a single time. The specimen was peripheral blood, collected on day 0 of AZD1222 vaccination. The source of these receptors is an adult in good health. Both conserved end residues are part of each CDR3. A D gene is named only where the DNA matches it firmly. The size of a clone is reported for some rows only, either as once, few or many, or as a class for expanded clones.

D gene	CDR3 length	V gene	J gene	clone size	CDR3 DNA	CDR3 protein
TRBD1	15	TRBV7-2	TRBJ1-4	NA	TGTGCCAGCAGCTTCGGGGCCAGGGGGGGTGAAAAACTGTTTTTT	CASSFGARGGEKLFF
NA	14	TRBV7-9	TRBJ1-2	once	TGTGCCAGCAGCTTAGGGTCGAAGGCGGGTGGCTACACCTTC	CASSLGSKAGGYTF
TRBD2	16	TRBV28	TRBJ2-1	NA	TGTGCCAGCACCATAACCGGACTAGCGGGGGGCAATGAGCAGTTCTTC	CASTITGLAGGNEQFF
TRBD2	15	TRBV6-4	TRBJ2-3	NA	TGTGCCAGCAGTGTTACCTGGACTAGCCGAGATACGCAGTATTTT	CASSVTWTSRDTQYF
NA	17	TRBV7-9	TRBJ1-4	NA	TGTGCCAGCAGCTTATTATTCGGGGATACAACTAATGAAAAACTGTTTTTT	CASSLLFGDTTNEKLFF
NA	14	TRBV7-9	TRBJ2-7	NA	TGTGCCAGCAGCTTAGTTAGGTTGGGCTACGAGCAGTACTTC	CASSLVRLGYEQYF
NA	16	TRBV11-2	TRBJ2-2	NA	TGTGCCAGCAGCCCCAGAGGGGGGGTGAACACCGGGGAGCTGTTTTTT	CASSPRGGVNTGELFF
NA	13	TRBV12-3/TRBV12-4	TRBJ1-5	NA	TGTGCCAGCAGTTTAGAGAGGGATCAGCCCCAGCATTTT	CASSLERDQPQHF
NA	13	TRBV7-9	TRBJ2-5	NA	TGTGCCACCAACCGGGACTCCGGGGGGACCCAGTACTTC	CATNRDSGGTQYF
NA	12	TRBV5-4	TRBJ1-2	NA	TGTGCCAGCAGCCACATACAGGGAGTCTACACCTTC	CASSHIQGVYTF
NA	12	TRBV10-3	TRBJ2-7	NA	TGTGCCTCGAATGGGGGAGACTACGAGCAGTACTTC	CASNGGDYEQYF
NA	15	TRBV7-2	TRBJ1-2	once	TGTGCCAGCAGCCCCACAATACAGGGCGACTATGGCTACACCTTC	CASSPTIQGDYGYTF
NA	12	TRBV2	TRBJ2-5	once	TGTGCCAGCGGGGCGACGCAAGAGACCCAGTACTTC	CASGATQETQYF
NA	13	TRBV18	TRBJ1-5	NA	TGTGCCAGCTCACCAGAAGGGAACCAGCCCCAGCATTTT	CASSPEGNQPQHF
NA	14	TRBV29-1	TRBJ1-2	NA	TGCAGCGTGGCCGGACAGAGCGCGTACGTCGGCTACACCTTC	CSVAGQSAYVGYTF
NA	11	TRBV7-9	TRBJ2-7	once	TGTGCCAGCAGCTTAATCGGGGAGCAGTACTTC	CASSLIGEQYF